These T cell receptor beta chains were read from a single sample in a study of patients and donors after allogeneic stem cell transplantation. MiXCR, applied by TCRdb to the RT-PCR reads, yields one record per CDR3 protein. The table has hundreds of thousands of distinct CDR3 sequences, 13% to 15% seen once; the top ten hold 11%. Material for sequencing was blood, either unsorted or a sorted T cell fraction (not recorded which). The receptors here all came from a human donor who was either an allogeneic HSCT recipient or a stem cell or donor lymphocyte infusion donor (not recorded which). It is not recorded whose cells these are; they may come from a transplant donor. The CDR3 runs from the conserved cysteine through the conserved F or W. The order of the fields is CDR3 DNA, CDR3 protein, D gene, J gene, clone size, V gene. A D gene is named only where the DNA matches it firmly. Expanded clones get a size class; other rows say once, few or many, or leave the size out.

TGCAGCGTTGAACAGGCAGTGGGTGGCTACACCTTC | CSVEQAVGGYTF | NA | TRBJ1-2 | many | TRBV29-1
TGTGCCAGCAGCCCTTGGGGGTACACCGGGGAGCTGTTTTTT | CASSPWGYTGELFF | NA | TRBJ2-2 | NA | TRBV7-9
TGTGCCAGCAGCCCTCAACTTGGGCTAGCGTCGCACGAGCAGTACTTC | CASSPQLGLASHEQYF | NA | TRBJ2-7 | NA | TRBV4-2
TGTGCCAGCAGCCCAACCTCTTCGGGGGGCGGGAGCAATCAGCCCCAGCATTTT | CASSPTSSGGGSNQPQHF | NA | TRBJ1-5 | few | TRBV27
TGTGCCAGTAGTACCGACAGGGTCTCTGAAGCTTTCTTT | CASSTDRVSEAFF | TRBD1 | TRBJ1-1 | NA | TRBV19
TGTGCCAGCAGCCAGAAAAGCTCCTACGAGCAGTACTTC | CASSQKSSYEQYF | NA | TRBJ2-7 | NA | TRBV2
TGTGCCAGCAGAACCGGGACAGGAAGTCGAAATACGCAGTATTTT | CASRTGTGSRNTQYF | TRBD1 | TRBJ2-3 | few | TRBV2
TGTGCCAGCAGGCCGAGGGGGCGCACGGGCAATCAGCCCCAGCATTTT | CASRPRGRTGNQPQHF | TRBD1 | TRBJ1-5 | few | TRBV28
TGCGCCAGCAGCTTGGTGGGGCAGGGGGAGACCCAGTACTTC | CASSLVGQGETQYF | NA | TRBJ2-5 | NA | TRBV5-1
TGCAGTGCTAGAGAGACTAGCACAGATACGCAGTATTTT | CSARETSTDTQYF | NA | TRBJ2-3 | few | TRBV20-1
TGTGCCAGTAGGTCGGATACGCAGTATTTT | CASRSDTQYF | NA | TRBJ2-3 | NA | TRBV19
TGTGCCAGCAGCTTATTAATCCCGACAGGGATCGGCTACACCTTC | CASSLLIPTGIGYTF | TRBD1 | TRBJ1-2 | few | TRBV7-9
TGTGCCTGGAGTGCGGGAATCGGGGAGCTGTTTTTT | CAWSAGIGELFF | NA | TRBJ2-2 | NA | TRBV30